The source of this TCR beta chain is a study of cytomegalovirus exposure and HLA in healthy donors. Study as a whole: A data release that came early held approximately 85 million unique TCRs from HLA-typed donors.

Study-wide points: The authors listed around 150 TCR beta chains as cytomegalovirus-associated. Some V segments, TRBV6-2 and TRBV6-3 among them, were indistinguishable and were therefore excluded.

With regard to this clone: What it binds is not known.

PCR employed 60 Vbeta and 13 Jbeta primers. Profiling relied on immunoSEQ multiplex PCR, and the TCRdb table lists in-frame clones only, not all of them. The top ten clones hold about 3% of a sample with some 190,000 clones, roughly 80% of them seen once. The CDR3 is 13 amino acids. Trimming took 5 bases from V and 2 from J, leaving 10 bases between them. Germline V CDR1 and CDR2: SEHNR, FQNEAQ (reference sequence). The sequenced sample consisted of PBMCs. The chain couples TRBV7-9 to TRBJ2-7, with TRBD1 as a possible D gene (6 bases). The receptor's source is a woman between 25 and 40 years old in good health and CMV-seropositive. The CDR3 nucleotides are TGTGCCAGCAGCCCACAGGGAACCTACGAGCAGTACTTC. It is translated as CASSPQGTYEQYF.